Reported below is one TCR beta chain. Its specificity is unknown. This CDR3 is 13 amino acids long. The V gene lost 0 bases and the J gene lost 13 bases, with 15 bases spanning the gap. Germline assignment: CDR1 LNHNV and CDR2 YYDKDF (reference sequence). These data come from a study of post-analysis software for immune sequencing data. Carried by the TCR beta cDNA libraries were unique molecular identifiers. cDNA molecules numbering roughly 500,000 came from roughly 1 to 10 million T cells. TCRdb re-derived calls from the PCR reads in MiXCR, one entry per CDR3 protein. The sample records around 770,000 distinct CDR3 sequences, 46% being singletons. Study results and caveats: Roughly five TRBV segments were more frequent in patients than controls; TRBV5-6, TRBV5-1 and TRBV20-1 belonged to this group.

This chain uses TRBV15 with TRBJ1-2; no clear D gene. The sequence was collected from a girl between 5 and 17 years old with multiple sclerosis. Sequencing was done on a sample of blood. CDR3 in DNA: TGTGCCACCAGCAGAGATCTAGACCGCGCGACCACCTTC. This sequence encodes CATSRDLDRATTF.